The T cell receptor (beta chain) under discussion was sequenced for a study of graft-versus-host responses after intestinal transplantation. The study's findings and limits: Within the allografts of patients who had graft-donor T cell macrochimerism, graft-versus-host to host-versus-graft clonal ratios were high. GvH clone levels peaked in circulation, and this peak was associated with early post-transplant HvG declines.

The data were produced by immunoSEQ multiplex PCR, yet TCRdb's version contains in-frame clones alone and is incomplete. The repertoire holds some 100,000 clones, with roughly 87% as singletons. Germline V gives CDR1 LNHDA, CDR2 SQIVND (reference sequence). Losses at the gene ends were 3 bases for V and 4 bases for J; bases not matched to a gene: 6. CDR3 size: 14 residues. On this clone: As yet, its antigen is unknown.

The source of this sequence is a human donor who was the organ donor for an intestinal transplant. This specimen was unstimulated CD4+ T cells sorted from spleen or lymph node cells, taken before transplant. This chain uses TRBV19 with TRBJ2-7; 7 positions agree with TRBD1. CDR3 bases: TGTGCCAGTAGTATCAGGGGGACGAGTTACGAGCAGTACTTC. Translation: CASSIRGTSYEQYF.